Presented here are 3 T cell receptor beta chains from one specimen sequenced in a study of shared clonotypes between healthy human individuals. Method: immunoSEQ multiplex PCR; TCRdb's copy keeps in-frame clones and lacks some. The profile covers about 800,000 clones, with 96% appearing a single time and approximately 0.2% taken by the ten largest. CD45RO-negative, CCR7-positively selected cells formed the naive CD8 fraction, excluding terminally differentiated effector memory CD45RA+ cells. The source material was naive CD8+ T cells sorted from blood. The source is a man aged 25-45 years in good health.

The chain is built from TRBV29-1 and TRBJ2-7; a possible D gene is TRBD1 (6 bases). Germline loops: CDR1 SQVTM, CDR2 ANQGSEA. V was clipped by 7 bases and J by 4 bases, with 17 bases between them. The CDR3 loop spans 13 amino acids. The CDR3 sequence is CSGVANQGYEQYF. DNA for the CDR3: TGCAGCGGTGTTGCCAATCAGGGGTACGAGCAGTACTTC.

V is TRBV7-9 and J is TRBJ2-3, with D unresolved. The length of the CDR3 is 13 residues. CDR1 SEHNR and CDR2 FQNEAQ come from the germline V gene (reference sequence). Trimming pared 5 bases from V and 4 bases from J, leaving 10 bases between. For the CDR3, the DNA is TGTGCCAGCAGCCACAAAGCGTCAGATACGCAGTATTTT. It specifies CASSHKASDTQYF.

In this sample, this clone turned up a few times. The chain uses TRBV6-5 and TRBJ1-5; D unresolved. This CDR3 comprises 16 residues. Germline CDR1 is MNHEY and CDR2 is SVGAGI. Trimming stripped 2 bases from V and 1 base from J, with 12 bases between. The CDR3: CASSYGGLRSNQPQHF. As DNA, the CDR3 is TGTGCCAGCAGTTACGGAGGGTTGAGAAGCAATCAGCCCCAGCATTTT.